The TCR beta chain under discussion was sequenced for a study of blood T cell repertoires in COVID-19. Germline trimming cut 5 bases from V and 4 bases from J; bases unmatched to any gene: 4. Germline CDR1 reads SGHTA; CDR2 reads FQGNSA. The CDR3 covers 14 residues. Clones were read by immunoSEQ multiplex PCR, and TCRdb kept only the in-frame ones, dropping some. The sample carries 250,000 to 300,000 clones, approximately 88% recorded once. The sequenced sample was PBMCs or T cells enriched from blood (not recorded which). The receptor was derived from a middle-aged woman who had recovered from COVID-19. The chain has TRBV7-2 and TRBJ2-2; 7 positions agree with TRBD1. DNA for the CDR3: TGTGCCAGCAGCCCGGGACAGAGCACCGGGGAGCTGTTTTTT. Protein product: CASSPGQSTGELFF.